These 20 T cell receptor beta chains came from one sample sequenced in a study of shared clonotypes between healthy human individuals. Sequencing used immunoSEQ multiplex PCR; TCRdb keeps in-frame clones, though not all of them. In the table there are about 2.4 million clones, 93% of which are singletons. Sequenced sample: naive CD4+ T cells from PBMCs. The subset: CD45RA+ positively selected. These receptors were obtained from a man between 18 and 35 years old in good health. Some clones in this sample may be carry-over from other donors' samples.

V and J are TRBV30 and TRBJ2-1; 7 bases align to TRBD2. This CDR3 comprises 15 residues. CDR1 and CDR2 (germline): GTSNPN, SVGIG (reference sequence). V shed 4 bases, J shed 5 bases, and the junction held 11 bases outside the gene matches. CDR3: CAWKDWASGHNEQFF. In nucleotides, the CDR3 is TGTGCCTGGAAAGATTGGGCTAGCGGACACAATGAGCAGTTCTTC.

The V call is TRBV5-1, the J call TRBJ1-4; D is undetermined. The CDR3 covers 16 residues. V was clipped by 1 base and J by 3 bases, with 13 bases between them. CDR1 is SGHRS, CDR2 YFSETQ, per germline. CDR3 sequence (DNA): TGCGCCAGCAGCTTGTCGGGAATTGGTGCTAATGAAAAACTGTTTTTT. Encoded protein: CASSLSGIGANEKLFF.

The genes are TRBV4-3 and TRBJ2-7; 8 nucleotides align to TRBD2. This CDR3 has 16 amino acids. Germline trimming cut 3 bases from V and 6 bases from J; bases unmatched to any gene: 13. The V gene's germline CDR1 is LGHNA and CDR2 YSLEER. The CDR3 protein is CASSQIAGTVFREQYF. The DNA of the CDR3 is TGCGCCAGCAGCCAGATAGCGGGGACCGTCTTCCGCGAGCAGTACTTC.

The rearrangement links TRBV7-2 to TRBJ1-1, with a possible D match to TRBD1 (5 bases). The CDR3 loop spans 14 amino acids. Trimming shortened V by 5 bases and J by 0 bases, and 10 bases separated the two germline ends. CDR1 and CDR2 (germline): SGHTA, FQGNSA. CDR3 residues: CASSKGLLNTEAFF. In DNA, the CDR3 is TGTGCCAGCAGCAAGGGACTTTTGAACACTGAAGCTTTCTTT.

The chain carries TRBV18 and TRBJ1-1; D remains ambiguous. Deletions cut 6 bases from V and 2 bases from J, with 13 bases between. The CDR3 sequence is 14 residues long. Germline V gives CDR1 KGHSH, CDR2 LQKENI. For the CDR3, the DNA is TGTGCCAGCTCCCCCCAGAACTTCAACACTGAAGCTTTCTTT. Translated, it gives CASSPQNFNTEAFF.

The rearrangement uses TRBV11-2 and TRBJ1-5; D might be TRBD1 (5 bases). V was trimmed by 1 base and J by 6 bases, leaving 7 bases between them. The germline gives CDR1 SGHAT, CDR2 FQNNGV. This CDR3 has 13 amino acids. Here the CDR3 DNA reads TGTGCCAGCAGCTTAGCAGGGTTTCAGCCCCAGCATTTT. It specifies CASSLAGFQPQHF. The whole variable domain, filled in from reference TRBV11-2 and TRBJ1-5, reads EAGVAQSPRYKIIEKRQSVAFWCNPISGHATLYWYQQILGQGPKLLIQFQNNGVVDDSQLPKDRFSAERLKGVDSTLKIQPAKLEDSAVYLCASSLAGFQPQHFGDGTRLSIL.

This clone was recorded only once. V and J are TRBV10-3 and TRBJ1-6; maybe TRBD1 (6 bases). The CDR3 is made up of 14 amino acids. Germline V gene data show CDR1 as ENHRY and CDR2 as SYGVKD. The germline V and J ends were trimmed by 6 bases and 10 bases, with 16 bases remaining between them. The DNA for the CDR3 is TGTGCCATCAGAGCCGGGACAACTGGCTCACCCCTCCACTTT. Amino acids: CAIRAGTTGSPLHF.

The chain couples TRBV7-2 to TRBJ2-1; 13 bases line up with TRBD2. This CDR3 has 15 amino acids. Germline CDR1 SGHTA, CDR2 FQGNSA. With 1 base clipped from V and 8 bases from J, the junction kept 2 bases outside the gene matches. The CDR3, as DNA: TGTGCCAGCAGCTTAGATGGACTAGCGGGAGATGAGCAGTTCTTC. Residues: CASSLDGLAGDEQFF. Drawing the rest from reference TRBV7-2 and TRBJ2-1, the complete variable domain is GAGVSQSPSNKVTEKGKDVELRCDPISGHTALYWYRQSLGQGLEFLIYFQGNSAPDKSGLPSDRFSAERTGGSVSTLTIQRTQQEDSAVYLCASSLDGLAGDEQFFGPGTRLTVL.

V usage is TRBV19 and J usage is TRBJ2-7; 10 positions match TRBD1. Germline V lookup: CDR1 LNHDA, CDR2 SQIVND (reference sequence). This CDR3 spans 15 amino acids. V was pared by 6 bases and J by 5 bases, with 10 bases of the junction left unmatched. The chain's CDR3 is CASRSRDRGIHEQYF. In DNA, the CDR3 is TGTGCCAGTAGGTCCCGGGACAGGGGTATACACGAGCAGTACTTC.

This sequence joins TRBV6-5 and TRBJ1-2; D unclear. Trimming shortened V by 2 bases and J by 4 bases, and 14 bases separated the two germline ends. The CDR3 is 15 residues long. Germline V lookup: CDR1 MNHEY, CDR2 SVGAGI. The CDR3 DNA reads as TGTGCCAGCAGTTACCGATTCGGCCGGGGCTATGGCTACACCTTC. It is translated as CASSYRFGRGYGYTF.

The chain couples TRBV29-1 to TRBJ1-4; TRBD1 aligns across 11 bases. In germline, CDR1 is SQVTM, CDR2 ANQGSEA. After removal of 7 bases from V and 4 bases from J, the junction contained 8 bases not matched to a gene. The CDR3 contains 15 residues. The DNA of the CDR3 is TGCAGCGGGATTGGGACAGGGGGAGGTAATGAAAAACTGTTTTTT. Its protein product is CSGIGTGGGNEKLFF.

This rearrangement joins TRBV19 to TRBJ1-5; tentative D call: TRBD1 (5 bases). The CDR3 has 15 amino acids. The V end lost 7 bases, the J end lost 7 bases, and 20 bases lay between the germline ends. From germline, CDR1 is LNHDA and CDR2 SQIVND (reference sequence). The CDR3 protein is CASTHLRRGNQPQHF. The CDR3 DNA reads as TGTGCCAGTACCCACCTGAGGAGGGGAAACCAGCCCCAGCATTTT.

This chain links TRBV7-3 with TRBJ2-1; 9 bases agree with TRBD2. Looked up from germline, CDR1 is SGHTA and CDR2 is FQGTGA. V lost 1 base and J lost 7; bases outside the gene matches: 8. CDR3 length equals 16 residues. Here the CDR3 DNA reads TGTGCCAGCAGCTTAAATATTGGGACTAGCCCTAATGAGCAGTTCTTC. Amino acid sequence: CASSLNIGTSPNEQFF.

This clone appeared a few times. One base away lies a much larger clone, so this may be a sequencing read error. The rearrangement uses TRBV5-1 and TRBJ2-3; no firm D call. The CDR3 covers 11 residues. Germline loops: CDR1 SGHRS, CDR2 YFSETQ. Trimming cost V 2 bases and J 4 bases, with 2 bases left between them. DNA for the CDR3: TGCGCCAGCAGCTTCCCAGATACGCAGTATTTT. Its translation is CASSFPDTQYF.

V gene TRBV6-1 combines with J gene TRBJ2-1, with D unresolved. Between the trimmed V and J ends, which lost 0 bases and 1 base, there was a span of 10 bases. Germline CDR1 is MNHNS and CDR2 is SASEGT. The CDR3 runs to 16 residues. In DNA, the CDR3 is TGTGCCAGCAGTGAAGCGCTTCGCGTGTCCTACAATGAGCAGTTCTTC. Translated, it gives CASSEALRVSYNEQFF.

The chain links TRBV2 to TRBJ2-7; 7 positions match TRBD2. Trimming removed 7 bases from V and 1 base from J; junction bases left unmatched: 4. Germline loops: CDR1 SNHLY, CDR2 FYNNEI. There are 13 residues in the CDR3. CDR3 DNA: TGTGCCAGCACTGGACTAGGGTCCTACGAGCAGTACTTC. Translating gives CASTGLGSYEQYF.

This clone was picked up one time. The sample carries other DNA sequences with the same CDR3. CDR3 nucleotides: TGCGCCAGCAGCTTGGAAGCGGGCACCTACAATGAGCAGTTCTTC. As protein: CASSLEAGTYNEQFF. The genes are TRBV5-1 and TRBJ2-1, with D perhaps matching TRBD2 (6 bases). Germline CDR1 and CDR2: SGHRS and YFSETQ. V lost 0 bases and J 2 bases, leaving 9 bases between the germline ends. This CDR3 is 15 amino acids long.

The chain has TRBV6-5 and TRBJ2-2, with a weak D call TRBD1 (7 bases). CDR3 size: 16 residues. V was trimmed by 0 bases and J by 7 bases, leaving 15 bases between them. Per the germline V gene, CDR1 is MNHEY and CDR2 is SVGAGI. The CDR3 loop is CASSYSTFRGDGELFF. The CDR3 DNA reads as TGTGCCAGCAGTTACTCTACTTTCAGGGGGGACGGGGAGCTGTTTTTT.

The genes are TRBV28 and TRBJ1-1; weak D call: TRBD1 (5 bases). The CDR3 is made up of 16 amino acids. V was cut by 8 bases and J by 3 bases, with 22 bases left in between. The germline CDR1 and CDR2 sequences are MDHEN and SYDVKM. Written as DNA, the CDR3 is TGTGCCAGCCCCGGGCCCCCGGGGCGCGGATACACTGAAGCTTTCTTT. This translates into CASPGPPGRGYTEAFF. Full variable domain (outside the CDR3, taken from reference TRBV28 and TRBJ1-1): DVKVTQSSRYLVKRTGEKVFLECVQDMDHENMFWYRQDPGLGLRLIYFSYDVKMKEKGDIPEGYSVSREKKERFSLILESASTNQTSMYLCASPGPPGRGYTEAFFGQGTRLTVV.

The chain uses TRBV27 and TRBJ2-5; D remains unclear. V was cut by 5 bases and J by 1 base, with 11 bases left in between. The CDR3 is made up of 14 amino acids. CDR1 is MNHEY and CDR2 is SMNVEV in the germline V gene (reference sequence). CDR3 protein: CASSTRALQETQYF. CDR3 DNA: TGTGCCAGCAGTACCCGGGCCCTCCAAGAGACCCAGTACTTC.